A selection of T cell receptor beta chains follows, all from one sample in a study of blood T cell repertoires in COVID-19. Clones were sequenced by immunoSEQ multiplex PCR, and TCRdb holds only the in-frame ones, with some missing. The sample contains some 150,000 clones, about 82% of which appear only once. The sequencing sample was made of peripheral blood. All receptors derive from a woman aged 60-75 years with acute or convalescent COVID-19. Both conserved end residues are trimmed from each CDR3.

V	J	CDR3
TRBV28	TRBJ1-1	ASSPKGAAF
TRBV19	TRBJ2-7	ASSWTPGEQY
TRBV5-6	TRBJ1-1	ASSLVRGRQAF
TRBV11-2	TRBJ2-1	ASSAVAGAVDEQF
TRBV12-5	TRBJ2-3	ASGLRPRTGPSTDTQY
TRBV11-3	TRBJ1-6	ASSLQGVSYNSPLH
TRBV7-2	TRBJ1-2	ASSQIQGLGYT
TRBV6-5	TRBJ1-2	ASSRNTQVLGGYT
TRBV5-6	TRBJ2-7	ASSDRGRHEQY
TRBV11-3	TRBJ1-3	ASSQKGQISGNTIY
TRBV5-6	TRBJ2-1	ASNPSGLIPYNEQF
TRBV12-5	TRBJ2-1	ASAPPPGQPSNEQF
TRBV4-1	TRBJ1-1	ASSQGIIGKWTGSWNTEAF
TRBV10-3	TRBJ1-3	AIRRTAPDSGNTIY
TRBV28	TRBJ1-1	ASNDQGDTEAF
TRBV7-3	TRBJ2-3	ASSPTGRSDTQY
TRBV3-1/TRBV3-2	TRBJ2-6	ASSQRQAANVLT
TRBV5-1	TRBJ2-7	ASSLGSGFSSYEQY
TRBV5-8	TRBJ1-5	ASSLRQANQPQH
TRBV21-1	TRBJ2-5	ASSKSQTQY
TRBV5-1	TRBJ1-5	ASSEGQGDQPQH
TRBV29-1	TRBJ1-5	SVMDRMNQPQH
TRBV11-3	TRBJ2-2	ASSPGGEGELF
TRBV5-1	TRBJ2-2	ASSLDLAGVTGELF
TRBV5-4	TRBJ2-5	ASRGRDKETQY
TRBV6-1	TRBJ1-6	ASSELGSPLH
TRBV15	TRBJ1-1	ATSLRTGLNTEAF
TRBV7-2	TRBJ1-6	ASSLGGTGGSPLH
TRBV5-6	TRBJ2-2	ASSPPGQWSGELF
TRBV5-1	TRBJ2-1	ASSSTSPIQF
TRBV4-1	TRBJ1-1	ASSSLEQGAFEAF
TRBV27	TRBJ2-7	ASRRAFYYEQY